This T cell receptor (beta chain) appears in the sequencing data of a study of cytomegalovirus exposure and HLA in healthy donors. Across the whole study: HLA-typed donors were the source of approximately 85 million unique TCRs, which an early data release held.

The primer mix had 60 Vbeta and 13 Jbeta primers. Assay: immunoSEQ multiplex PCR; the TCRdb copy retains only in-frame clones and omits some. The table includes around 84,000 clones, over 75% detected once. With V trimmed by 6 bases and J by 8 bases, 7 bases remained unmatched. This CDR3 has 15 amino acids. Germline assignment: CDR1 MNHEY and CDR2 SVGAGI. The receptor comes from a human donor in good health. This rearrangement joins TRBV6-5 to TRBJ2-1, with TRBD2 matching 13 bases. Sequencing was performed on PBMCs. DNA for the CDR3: TGTGCCAGCAGAACTAGCGGGGGGGCTTTAGATGAGCAGTTCTTC. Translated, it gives CASRTSGGALDEQFF.